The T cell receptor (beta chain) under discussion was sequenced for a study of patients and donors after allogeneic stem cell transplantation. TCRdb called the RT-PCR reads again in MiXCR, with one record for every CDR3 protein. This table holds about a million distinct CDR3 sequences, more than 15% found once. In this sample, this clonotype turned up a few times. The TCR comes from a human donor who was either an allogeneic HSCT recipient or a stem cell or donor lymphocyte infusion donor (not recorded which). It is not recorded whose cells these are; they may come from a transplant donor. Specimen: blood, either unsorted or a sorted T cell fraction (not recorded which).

The CDR3 is CASSFDEYYGYTF. The CDR3, as DNA: TGTGCCAGCAGCTTCGACGAGTACTATGGCTACACCTTC. The V call is TRBV7-8, the J call TRBJ1-2; D call uncertain. Germline V gene lookup returns CDR1 SGHVS and CDR2 FQNEAQ. This CDR3 contains 13 residues. V lost 3 bases to trimming and J lost 3 bases, with 8 bases between them.